The 10 T cell receptor beta chains listed next were all sequenced from one sample in a study of cytomegalovirus exposure and HLA in healthy donors. PCR was performed using 60 Vbeta and 13 Jbeta primers. The assay was immunoSEQ multiplex PCR, and TCRdb's table has in-frame clones only and misses some. The listing contains 45,000 to 60,000 clones. The sample taken for sequencing was PBMCs. The receptors derive from a woman aged 40 to 50 in good health and CMV-seronegative.

V is TRBV7-9 and J is TRBJ2-3, with a tentative D call TRBD1 (5 bases). This CDR3 spans 15 amino acids. Germline V gene lookup returns CDR1 SEHNR and CDR2 FQNEAQ (reference sequence). Trimming removed 3 bases at V and 0 bases at J, with 10 bases between. The CDR3 nucleotides are TGTGCCAGCAGCTTGGACATTTCTAGCACAGATACGCAGTATTTT. Translating it yields CASSLDISSTDTQYF.

J is TRBJ2-1 and V is TRBV11-3, with D maybe TRBD2 (5 bases). The CDR3 consists of 15 residues. CDR1 is SGHNT, CDR2 YENEEA, per germline. The V gene lost 2 bases and the J gene lost 12 bases, with 20 bases spanning the gap. The CDR3 coding sequence is TGTGCCAGCAGCTTATCCCTCGAGGGATGGGATCGGCAGTTCTTC. This sequence encodes CASSLSLEGWDRQFF. The full variable domain, with the rest looked up from reference TRBV11-3 and TRBJ2-1, is EAGVVQSPRYKIIEKKQPVAFWCNPISGHNTLYWYLQNLGQGPELLIRYENEEAVDDSQLPKDRFSAERLKGVDSTLKIQPAELGDSAVYLCASSLSLEGWDRQFFGPGTRLTVL.

CDR3 protein: CASSRGIGGVGQETQYF. The CDR3 DNA sequence: TGTGCCAGCAGCCGTGGCATCGGCGGGGTAGGGCAAGAGACCCAGTACTTC. The V gene is TRBV14, the J gene TRBJ2-5; TRBD2 might be the D (6 bases). The CDR3 is 17 residues long. The ends were cut back, 4 bases at V and 2 bases at J, with 20 bases in the middle. In germline, CDR1 is SGHDN, CDR2 FVKESK.

The V call is TRBV19, the J call TRBJ2-7; a possible D gene is TRBD2 (6 bases). CDR1 is LNHDA, CDR2 SQIVND, per germline (reference sequence). V was pared by 4 bases and J by 0 bases, with 10 bases between. This CDR3 is 14 amino acids long. The CDR3 nucleotides are TGTGCCAGTAGTACGACTAGTGTCTCCTACGAGCAGTACTTC. This codes for CASSTTSVSYEQYF.

The gene calls are TRBV19 and TRBJ2-2, with 11 bases matching TRBD2. This CDR3 is built from 15 residues. After removal of 5 bases from V and 8 bases from J, the junction contained 7 bases not matched to a gene. Germline CDR1 is LNHDA and CDR2 is SQIVND (reference sequence). CDR3 region: CASSPLAGGPGELFF. The CDR3 region has the DNA TGTGCCAGTAGTCCATTAGCGGGGGGGCCTGGGGAGCTGTTTTTT.

V is TRBV18 and J is TRBJ2-5; D not certain. Trimming pared 3 bases from V and 5 bases from J, leaving 7 bases between. The germline gives CDR1 KGHSH, CDR2 LQKENI. The CDR3 contains 12 residues. The CDR3 DNA reads TGTGCCAGCTCACCTGTGGGCGAGACCCAGTACTTC. Translated: CASSPVGETQYF.

The rearrangement links TRBV25-1 to TRBJ2-5; 8 bases match TRBD2. The length of the CDR3 is 15 residues. J gave up 4 bases and V 4 bases, and 8 bases lay outside the gene matches. The germline gives CDR1 MGHDK, CDR2 SYGVNS. CDR3 nucleotides: TGTGCCAGCAGTGCGGGACTAGGTGGGGGAGAGACCCAGTACTTC. Encoded protein: CASSAGLGGGETQYF.

The chain recombines TRBV9 with TRBJ2-3, with D possibly TRBD2 on 6 matching bases. The germline CDR1 and CDR2 sequences are SGDLS and YYNGEE. This CDR3 region has 16 residues. V was shortened by 0 bases and J by 3 bases, with 14 bases between the two germline ends. The CDR3 bases are TGTGCCAGCAGCGTAGCGGGCGGGGCAGGGACAGATACGCAGTATTTT. Translated, it gives CASSVAGGAGTDTQYF.

For this clone: Additional DNA sequences in this sample encode the identical CDR3. V usage is TRBV10-3 and J usage is TRBJ1-6; the D gene is possibly TRBD1 (5 bases). Germline assignment: CDR1 ENHRY and CDR2 SYGVKD. The CDR3 sequence is 15 residues long. Trimming shortened V by 6 bases and J by 7 bases, and 16 bases separated the two germline ends. The CDR3 protein is CAISSGGARNSPLHF. CDR3 bases: TGTGCCATCAGCTCCGGAGGGGCGAGGAATTCACCCCTCCACTTT.

The chain combines TRBV6-5 with TRBJ2-7; tentatively, D is TRBD1 (6 bases). The CDR3 is made up of 12 amino acids. Germline CDR1 MNHEY, CDR2 SVGAGI. The ends were cut back, 6 bases at V and 7 bases at J, with 13 bases in the middle. CDR3 in amino acids: CASRSTGWEQYF. CDR3 bases: TGTGCCAGCAGGTCGACAGGTTGGGAGCAGTACTTC.